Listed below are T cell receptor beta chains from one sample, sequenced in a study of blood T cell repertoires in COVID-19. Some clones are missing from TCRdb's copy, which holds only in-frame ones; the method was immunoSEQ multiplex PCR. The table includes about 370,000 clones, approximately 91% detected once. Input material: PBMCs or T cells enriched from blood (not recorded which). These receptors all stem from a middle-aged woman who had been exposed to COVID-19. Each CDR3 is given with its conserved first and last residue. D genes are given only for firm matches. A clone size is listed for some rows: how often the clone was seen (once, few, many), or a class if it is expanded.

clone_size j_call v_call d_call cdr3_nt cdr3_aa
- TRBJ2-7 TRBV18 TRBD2 TGTGCCAGCTCACCCGGGACTACGAAAGCCTACGAGCAGTACTTC CASSPGTTKAYEQYF
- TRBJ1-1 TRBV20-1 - TGCAGTGCTAGTCTAGACACTGAAGCTTTCTTT CSASLDTEAFF
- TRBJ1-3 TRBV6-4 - TGTGCCAGCAGACCTACTGCTTACTCTGGAAACACCATATATTTT CASRPTAYSGNTIYF
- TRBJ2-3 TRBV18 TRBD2 TGTGCCAGCTCACCTCGAACGGGGCAGCCTAGCGGGGGGAACAGTCCAGATACGCAGTATTTT CASSPRTGQPSGGNSPDTQYF
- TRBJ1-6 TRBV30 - TGTGCCTGGAGTGTAGGGGGACGCTCGAATTCACCCCTCCACTTT CAWSVGGRSNSPLHF
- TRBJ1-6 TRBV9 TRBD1 TGTGCCAGCAGCGGCGGACAGGGTGATAATTCACCCCTCCACTTT CASSGGQGDNSPLHF
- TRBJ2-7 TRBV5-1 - TGCGCCAGCAGCTTTACAGGTGCCTACGAGCAGTACTTC CASSFTGAYEQYF
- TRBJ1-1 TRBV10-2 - TGCGCCACCTCACAGACACTGAACACTGAAGCTTTCTTT CATSQTLNTEAFF
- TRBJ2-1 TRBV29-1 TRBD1 TGCAGCCACCTGGGGACCGGGACAGGGACCTACAATGAGCAGTTCTTC CSHLGTGTGTYNEQFF
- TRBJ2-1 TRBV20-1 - TGCAGTGCTAGTACTCGGAGCTCCTACAATGAGCAGTTCTTC CSASTRSSYNEQFF
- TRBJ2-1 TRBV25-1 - TGTGCCAGCAGTGAACTAGTTAGACATGAGCAGTTCTTC CASSELVRHEQFF
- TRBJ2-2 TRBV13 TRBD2 TGTGCCAGCAGCAACGACGGGGGTAGCGGGGGCACCGGGGAGCTGTTTTTT CASSNDGGSGGTGELFF
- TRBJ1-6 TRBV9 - TGTGCCAGCAGCGTAGCGAGCTCCTATAATTCACCCCTCCACTTT CASSVASSYNSPLHF
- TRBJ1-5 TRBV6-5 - TGTGCCAGCACCCCCGGACAAATTAGCAATCAGCCCCAGCATTTT CASTPGQISNQPQHF
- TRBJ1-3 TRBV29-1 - TGCAGCGTTGCTGGGCTCGGGGACAACCTTTCTGGAAACACCATATATTTT CSVAGLGDNLSGNTIYF
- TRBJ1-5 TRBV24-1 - TGTGCCACCTCCGAGGCGGGGGCGTCGCGCAATCAGCCCCAGCATTTT CATSEAGASRNQPQHF
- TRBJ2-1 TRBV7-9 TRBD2 TGTGCCAGCAGCCCCGGACTAGCGGGTGCACCCCAGTTCTTC CASSPGLAGAPQFF
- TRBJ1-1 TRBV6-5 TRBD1 TGTGCCAGCAGTTACCGCGACAGGGGGTCTAACACTGAAGCTTTCTTT CASSYRDRGSNTEAFF
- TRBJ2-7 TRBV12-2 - TGTGCAAGTCGCTTCCCGGGACTAGCAAACGAGCAGTACTTC CASRFPGLANEQYF
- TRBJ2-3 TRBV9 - TGTGCCAGCAGCGTTAGGGGGGAGGGACCACGCACAGATACGCAGTATTTT CASSVRGEGPRTDTQYF
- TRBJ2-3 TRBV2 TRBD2 TGTGCCAGCAGTCAGAGACTAGCGGGCCACACAGATACGCAGTATTTT CASSQRLAGHTDTQYF
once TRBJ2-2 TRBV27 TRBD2 TGTGCCAGCTCCAAGCGGGGCTTCACCGGGGAGCTGTTTTTT CASSKRGFTGELFF
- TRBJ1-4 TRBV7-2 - TGTGCCAGCAGCCGGACCGGGACTGGAAACCGGGGATTGTTTTTT CASSRTGTGNRGLFF
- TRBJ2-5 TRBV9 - TGTGCCAGCAGCGCCGGGATTGACGGGGAGACCCAGTACTTC CASSAGIDGETQYF
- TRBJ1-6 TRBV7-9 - TGTGCCAGCAGCTTAACGAGAATGTATGGAGATTCACCCCTCCACTTT CASSLTRMYGDSPLHF
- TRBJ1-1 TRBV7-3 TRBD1 TGTGCCAGCAGCTTAAGGGGGCAGGGGGCGCGAAAACCTGAAGCTTTCTTT CASSLRGQGARKPEAFF
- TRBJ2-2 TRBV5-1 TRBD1 TGCGCCAGTCTTCCGGGACAGGGCTTTACCGGGGAGCTGTTTTTT CASLPGQGFTGELFF
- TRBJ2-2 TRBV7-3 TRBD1 TGTGCCAGCAGCCTTCGACAGGGGGCAGGGACCGGGGAGCTGTTTTTT CASSLRQGAGTGELFF
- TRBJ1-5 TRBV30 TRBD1 TGTGCCTGGAGTAAAGGGACAGGGGGCTTTCAGCCCCAGCATTTT CAWSKGTGGFQPQHF
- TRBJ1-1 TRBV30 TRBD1 TGTGCCTGGAGCTTAGACAGGGGAGAAGCTTTCTTT CAWSLDRGEAFF
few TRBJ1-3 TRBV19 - TGTGCCAGTAGTGAGTCAGGTGTTCTTGGCTCTGGAAACACCATATATTTT CASSESGVLGSGNTIYF
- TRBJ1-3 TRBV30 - TGTGCCTGGACCCCCTTCGTGAGCTCTGGAAACACCATATATTTT CAWTPFVSSGNTIYF
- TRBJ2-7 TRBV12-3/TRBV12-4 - TGTGCCAGCAGTCCAAACTCCTACGAGCAGTACTTC CASSPNSYEQYF
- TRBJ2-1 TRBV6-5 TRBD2 TGTGCCAGCAGGCGGACTAGCGGGAACCTGAATGAGCAGTTCTTC CASRRTSGNLNEQFF
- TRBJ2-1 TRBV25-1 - TGTGCCAGCAGTGAATCGGGCAGGGGTCCCTACAATGAGCAGTTCTTC CASSESGRGPYNEQFF
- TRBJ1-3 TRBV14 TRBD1 TGTGCCAGCAGCCAAGTCCAGGGGGCTCCTGGAAACACCATATATTTT CASSQVQGAPGNTIYF